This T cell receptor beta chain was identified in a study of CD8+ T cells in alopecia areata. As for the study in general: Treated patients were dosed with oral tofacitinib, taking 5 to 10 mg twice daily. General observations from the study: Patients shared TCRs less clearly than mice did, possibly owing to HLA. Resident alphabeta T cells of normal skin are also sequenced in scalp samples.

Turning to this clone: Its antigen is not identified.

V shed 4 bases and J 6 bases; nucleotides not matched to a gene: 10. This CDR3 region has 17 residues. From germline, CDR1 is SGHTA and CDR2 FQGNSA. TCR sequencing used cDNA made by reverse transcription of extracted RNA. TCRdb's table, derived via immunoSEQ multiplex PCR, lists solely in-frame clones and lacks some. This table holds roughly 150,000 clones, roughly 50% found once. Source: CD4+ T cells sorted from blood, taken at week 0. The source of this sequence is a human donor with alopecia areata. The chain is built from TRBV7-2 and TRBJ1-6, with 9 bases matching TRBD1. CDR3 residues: CASSSEQGANLNSPLHF. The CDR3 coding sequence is TGTGCCAGCAGCTCTGAACAGGGGGCCAACCTTAATTCACCCCTCCACTTT. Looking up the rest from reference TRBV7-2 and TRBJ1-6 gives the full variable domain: GAGVSQSPSNKVTEKGKDVELRCDPISGHTALYWYRQSLGQGLEFLIYFQGNSAPDKSGLPSDRFSAERTGGSVSTLTIQRTQQEDSAVYLCASSSEQGANLNSPLHFGNGTRLTVT.